The clone carrying this T cell receptor (beta chain) was found many times. As yet, its antigen is unknown. Any patient presenting with uncontrolled infection, other autoimmune disease, pregnancy or lactation was left out. This entry is derived from a study of T cells in Graves' hyperthyroidism and ophthalmopathy. Overall study findings and caveats: Most thyroid clonotypes with frequency above 0.001 were detected in blood. Ophthalmopathy, which appeared later, was predicted by the model a median 6.5 months before onset.

TCR beta CDR3 regions were amplified from RNA. HTBI primers were the set used in a first-round RT-PCR of the TCR CDR3. TCRdb itself ran the multiplex PCR reads through MiXCR, one entry per CDR3 protein. The data hold 250,000 to 300,000 distinct CDR3 sequences, with less than 15% observed a single time. Germline CDR1 MDHEN, CDR2 SYDVKM. The V and J ends lost 3 bases and 5 bases respectively, with 19 bases between them. This CDR3 has 16 residues. Input material: blood. The genes are TRBV28 and TRBJ1-2, with no clear D. The sequence was obtained from a woman aged 40 to 50 with Graves' hyperthyroidism that later progressed to Graves' ophthalmopathy. The CDR3 reads CASSFFRTPGWYGYTF. In DNA form, the CDR3 reads TGTGCCAGCAGTTTTTTCAGGACCCCCGGTTGGTATGGCTACACCTTC.